One and the same sample provided the 31 T cell receptor beta chains below, sequenced in a study of cytomegalovirus exposure and HLA in healthy donors. The PCR employed 60 Vbeta primers together with 13 Jbeta primers. Sequencing was performed with immunoSEQ multiplex PCR; in TCRdb, only in-frame clones are kept and a portion is missing. The sample has 75,000 to 90,000 clones, under 80% seen once. The sequenced material came from PBMCs. These receptors came from a human donor in good health.

The sample holds a few counts of this clone. This sequence joins TRBV27 and TRBJ1-5, with TRBD1 matching 11 bases. The CDR3 spans 15 residues. With 6 bases clipped from V and 7 bases from J, the junction kept 8 bases outside the gene matches. CDR1 and CDR2 (germline): MNHEY, SMNVEV (reference sequence). CDR3 in DNA: TGTGCCAGCAGGGCCGGGACAGGGGGTAACCAGCCCCAGCATTTT. It codes for CASRAGTGGNQPQHF.

The chain has TRBV6-5 and TRBJ1-2; 12 bases map to TRBD1. The CDR3 consists of 15 residues. V gave up 5 bases and J gave up 7 bases; unmatched junction bases: 8. CDR1 is MNHEY and CDR2 is SVGAGI in the germline V gene. CDR3 nucleotides: TGTGCCAGCAGTCTTACCGGGACAGGGGGCAGTGGCTACACCTTC. Translated, it gives CASSLTGTGGSGYTF.

CDR3 coding DNA: TGTGCCTGGAGTGGAACTAGCGGGGTTTACAATGAGCAGTTCTTC. Its protein product is CAWSGTSGVYNEQFF. The genes are TRBV30 and TRBJ2-1, with TRBD2 identical over 10 bases. Germline V gives CDR1 GTSNPN, CDR2 SVGIG (reference sequence). The J segment lost 4 bases and the V segment lost 1 base, leaving 4 bases of the junction unmatched. The CDR3 runs to 15 residues. The complete variable domain, with remaining parts taken from reference TRBV30 and TRBJ2-1, reads SQTIHQWPATLVQPVGSPLSLECTVEGTSNPNLYWYRQAAGRGLQLLFYSVGIGQISSEVPQNLSASRPQDRQFILSSKKLLLSDSGFYLCAWSGTSGVYNEQFFGPGTRLTVL.

This clone was counted once. The chain employs TRBV9 and TRBJ1-3; D is ambiguous. V dropped 0 bases and J dropped 0 bases, with 7 bases sitting between them. CDR3 length: 15 amino acids. Germline V gene lookup returns CDR1 SGDLS and CDR2 YYNGEE. CDR3 nucleotide sequence: TGTGCCAGCAGCGTAGGCGGAAGCTCTGGAAACACCATATATTTT. Its translation: CASSVGGSSGNTIYF.

The chain is built from TRBV28 and TRBJ1-2; D perhaps matches TRBD1 (5 bases). Germline loops: CDR1 MDHEN, CDR2 SYDVKM. The CDR3 spans 14 residues. V lost 6 bases, J lost 4 bases, and 15 bases lay in between. In DNA form, the CDR3 reads TGTGCCAGCAGAACACCAGGGCCGCCCTATGGCTACACCTTC. This encodes CASRTPGPPYGYTF.

This clone was picked up a small number of times. The chain couples TRBV27 to TRBJ2-5, with TRBD2 matching 14 bases. Germline lookup yields CDR1 MNHEY and CDR2 SMNVEV (reference sequence). The CDR3 length is 15 residues. The V gene end was trimmed by 7 bases and the J gene end by 3 bases; junction bases not matched to a gene: 4. CDR3 in DNA: TGTGCCAGCACTGGACTAGCGGGGGGCGAAGAGACCCAGTACTTC. Its translation is CASTGLAGGEETQYF.

V and J are TRBV7-9 and TRBJ2-1; tentatively, D is TRBD2 (5 bases). CDR3 length: 12 amino acids. Germline-derived CDR1 and CDR2 are SEHNR and FQNEAQ (reference sequence). V was cut by 2 bases and J by 8 bases, with 7 bases left in between. CDR3 region: CASSLYGDEQFF. CDR3 nucleotides: TGTGCCAGCAGCTTATACGGGGATGAGCAGTTCTTC.

This clone was seen more than once but under ten times. This rearrangement joins TRBV4-3 to TRBJ1-1, with D perhaps matching TRBD1 (5 bases). V lost 8 bases, J lost 3 bases, and 10 bases lay in between. The CDR3 runs 12 residues. The germline CDR1 and CDR2 sequences are LGHNA and YSLEER. The CDR3 region has the DNA TGCGCCAGCTCCGGGGGGGACACTGAAGCTTTCTTT. Residues: CASSGGDTEAFF.

The CDR3 region is CASSRTSGGAGNEQFF. The CDR3 nucleotides read TGTGCCAGCAGCCGGACTAGCGGGGGGGCCGGGAATGAGCAGTTCTTC. The chain couples TRBV7-2 to TRBJ2-1; TRBD2 matches 15 bases. Germline V gene lookup returns CDR1 SGHTA and CDR2 FQGNSA. The CDR3 contains 16 residues. With V trimmed by 5 bases and J by 7 bases, 6 bases remained unmatched.

V is TRBV4-2 and J is TRBJ1-1; D is possibly TRBD1 (5 bases). The CDR3 is 14 residues long. Germline V gene sequence: CDR1 LGHNA, CDR2 YNFKEQ. The germline V and J ends were trimmed by 1 base and 6 bases, with 12 bases remaining between them. In DNA, the CDR3 is TGTGCCAGCAGCCAAGCAAGGGGCGGCTCTGAAGCTTTCTTT. It translates to CASSQARGGSEAFF.

The chain employs TRBV10-2 and TRBJ2-7; 7 bases line up with TRBD1. V dropped 6 bases and J dropped 5; count of bases not matched to a gene: 4. Germline CDR1 WSHSY, CDR2 SAAADI. The CDR3 contains 12 residues. CDR3 sequence: CASRWTGDEQYF. The DNA of the CDR3 is TGCGCCAGCAGATGGACAGGAGACGAGCAGTACTTC.

This clone was counted once. This chain links TRBV7-9 with TRBJ2-1; the D is unclear. The CDR3 is made up of 11 amino acids. V lost 11 bases, J lost 2 bases, and 7 bases lay in between. The germline gives CDR1 SEHNR, CDR2 FQNEAQ (reference sequence). The CDR3 DNA reads as TGTGCCCCTGCAGCCTACAATGAGCAGTTCTTC. Its translation is CAPAAYNEQFF.

The chain uses TRBV27 and TRBJ2-5; 10 bases match TRBD1. Germline V lookup: CDR1 MNHEY, CDR2 SMNVEV (reference sequence). V trimming: 5 bases; J trimming: 5 bases; junction bases outside the gene matches: 5. There are 14 residues in the CDR3. The DNA for the CDR3 is TGTGCCAGCAGTGACAGGGGGCCCGGGGAGACCCAGTACTTC. Translating gives CASSDRGPGETQYF.

Details on this clone: At one end the junction does not follow the germline gene, possibly because of a read error. The V call is TRBV2, the J call TRBJ1-2; 9 bases match TRBD1. The CDR3 spans 17 residues. Looked up from germline, CDR1 is SNHLY and CDR2 is FYNNEI. DNA for the CDR3: TGTGCCAGCTACCCCGGACAGGGGCCCAGACGCGGCTATGGCTACCCCTTC. It translates to CASYPGQGPRRGYGYPF.

V usage is TRBV5-8 and J usage is TRBJ1-6; TRBD1 is a possible D gene (6 bases). The V end lost 0 bases, the J end lost 6 bases, and 13 bases lay between the germline ends. The CDR3 length is 16 residues. Germline V gene lookup returns CDR1 SGHTS and CDR2 YDEGEE. This CDR3 reads CASSLAAPRGNSPLHF. The CDR3 DNA reads as TGTGCCAGCAGCTTGGCTGCTCCCAGGGGTAATTCACCCCTCCACTTT.

The table lists this clone with a count of one. The CDR3 sequence is CASRPTSGGGTDTQYF. The DNA of the CDR3 is TGCGCCAGCAGACCCACGAGCGGGGGAGGCACAGATACGCAGTATTTT. V is TRBV5-1 and J is TRBJ2-3; 8 bases match TRBD2. Germline V gives CDR1 SGHRS, CDR2 YFSETQ. The CDR3 covers 16 residues. J gave up 1 base and V 5 bases, and 9 bases lay outside the gene matches. Filled out from reference TRBV5-1 and TRBJ2-3, the complete variable domain reads KAGVTQTPRYLIKTRGQQVTLSCSPISGHRSVSWYQQTPGQGLQFLFEYFSETQRNKGNFPGRFSGRQFSNSRSEMNVSTLELGDSALYLCASRPTSGGGTDTQYFGPGTRLTVL.

The chain combines TRBV4-3 with TRBJ2-1; D remains unclear. Germline assignment: CDR1 LGHNA and CDR2 YSLEER. CDR3 size: 16 residues. V was pared by 3 bases and J by 9 bases, with 21 bases between. The CDR3 bases are TGCGCCAGCAGCCACAACCCCCCGCCCCCGGTCGGTGAGCAGTTCTTC. Translating it yields CASSHNPPPPVGEQFF.

V and J are TRBV19 and TRBJ1-5, with 11 bases identical to TRBD1. CDR1 is LNHDA and CDR2 is SQIVND in the germline V gene (reference sequence). The trim removed 4 bases at V and 6 bases at J, leaving 5 bases unmatched. This CDR3 spans 15 amino acids. The CDR3: CASSRGQGAGQPQHF. As DNA, the CDR3 is TGTGCCAGTAGTAGAGGACAGGGGGCTGGTCAGCCCCAGCATTTT. Drawing the rest from reference TRBV19 and TRBJ1-5, the complete variable domain is DGGITQSPKYLFRKEGQNVTLSCEQNLNHDAMYWYRQDPGQGLRLIYYSQIVNDFQKGDIAEGYSVSREKKESFPLTVTSAQKNPTAFYLCASSRGQGAGQPQHFGDGTRLSIL.

V and J are TRBV7-9 and TRBJ1-6; 11 nucleotides agree with TRBD1. V shed 5 bases, J shed 6 bases, and the junction held 6 bases outside the gene matches. This CDR3 region has 16 residues. Germline V gene lookup returns CDR1 SEHNR and CDR2 FQNEAQ (reference sequence). The chain's CDR3 is CASSPRDRGTNSPLHF. The CDR3 coding sequence is TGTGCCAGCAGCCCCAGGGACAGGGGGACTAATTCACCCCTCCACTTT.

The CDR3 DNA is TGCAGCGTTGAAGGGACAGAATGGAACACTGAAGCTTTCTTT. This gives the protein CSVEGTEWNTEAFF. The chain recombines TRBV29-1 with TRBJ1-1, with D perhaps TRBD1 (6 bases). Deletions cut 1 base from V and 1 base from J, with 10 bases between. The germline V gene has CDR1 SQVTM and CDR2 ANQGSEA. This CDR3 is built from 14 residues.

This chain links TRBV5-6 with TRBJ2-2; 7 positions match TRBD1. Per germline, CDR1 SGHDT and CDR2 YYEEEE. V lost 3 bases and J lost 11; bases outside the gene matches: 4. The CDR3 contains 12 residues. The CDR3 DNA is TGTGCCAGCAGCTCCGACAGGGCCGAGCTGTTTTTT. This translates into CASSSDRAELFF.

About this clone itself: One end of the junction is discordant with germline, which a read error may explain. CDR3 in DNA: TGTGCCTGGAGGGCCGGGACAGGGGGTTTATCCAATCAGCCCCAGAATTTT. Residues: CAWRAGTGGLSNQPQNF. The chain combines TRBV30 with TRBJ1-5; 11 positions match TRBD1. The length of the CDR3 is 17 residues. CDR1 GTSNPN and CDR2 SVGIG come from the germline V gene (reference sequence).

The chain has TRBV7-9 and TRBJ2-7; TRBD2 agrees at 13 bases. The CDR3 is 13 amino acids. Trimming removed 5 bases from V and 10 bases from J; junction bases left unmatched: 5. Germline V lookup: CDR1 SEHNR, CDR2 FQNEAQ (reference sequence). Here the CDR3 reads CASSTGLAGFQYF. DNA for the CDR3: TGTGCCAGCAGCACGGGACTAGCGGGGTTCCAGTACTTC. Together with reference TRBV7-9 and TRBJ2-7, the CDR3 gives the full variable domain: DTGVSQNPRHKITKRGQNVTFRCDPISEHNRLYWYRQTLGQGPEFLTYFQNEAQLEKSRLLSDRFSAERPKGSFSTLEIQRTEQGDSAMYLCASSTGLAGFQYFGPGTRLTVT.

The chain uses TRBV7-2 and TRBJ2-5; the match to TRBD1 covers 10 bases. The V gene end was trimmed by 5 bases and the J gene end by 9 bases; junction bases not matched to a gene: 6. The CDR3 is 13 amino acids. The germline CDR1 and CDR2 sequences are SGHTA and FQGNSA. CDR3 in DNA: TGTGCCAGCAGCCCTGGACAGGGGGGGGCCCAGTACTTC. Encoded protein: CASSPGQGGAQYF.

The chain carries TRBV4-3 and TRBJ1-3; the D is unclear. The CDR3 runs 13 residues. The V gene's germline CDR1 is LGHNA and CDR2 YSLEER. Deletions cut 4 bases from V and 7 bases from J, with 11 bases between. DNA for the CDR3: TGCGCCAGCAGCCTATCCAGAGGGAACACCATATATTTT. Translation: CASSLSRGNTIYF.

The rearrangement joins TRBV29-1 to TRBJ2-7, with a possible D match to TRBD1 (7 bases). Germline-derived CDR1 and CDR2 are SQVTM and ANQGSEA. V lost 4 bases to trimming and J lost 3 bases, with 25 bases between them. There are 17 residues in the CDR3. CDR3 bases: TGCAGCGTTGCTAATGTTTGGCGTCAGGGGGAGGTCTACGAGCAGTACTTC. Residues: CSVANVWRQGEVYEQYF.

The chain carries TRBV7-6 and TRBJ1-2; 10 bases map to TRBD1. The CDR3 has 13 residues. Germline V gene sequence: CDR1 SGHVS, CDR2 FNYEAQ. V was clipped by 5 bases and J by 4 bases; unmatched bases: 1. This chain's CDR3 is CASSRDRGYGYTF. CDR3 DNA sequence: TGTGCCAGCAGCAGGGACAGGGGCTATGGCTACACCTTC.

The rearrangement uses TRBV5-1 and TRBJ2-3; D ambiguous. V was cut by 0 bases and J by 1 base, with 6 bases left in between. The CDR3 is 14 residues long. Looked up from germline, CDR1 is SGHRS and CDR2 is YFSETQ. CDR3 DNA: TGCGCCAGCAGCTTGGATAGTCGCACAGATACGCAGTATTTT. The encoded protein is CASSLDSRTDTQYF.

This clone was observed a single time. The chain couples TRBV7-9 to TRBJ2-1; TRBD1 agrees at 9 bases. The V gene's germline CDR1 is SEHNR and CDR2 FQNEAQ (reference sequence). V lost 5 bases, J lost 10 bases, and 12 bases stayed unmatched. This CDR3 contains 15 residues. The CDR3 spells CASSPWTGAWCEQFF. CDR3 nucleotide sequence: TGTGCCAGCAGCCCCTGGACAGGGGCCTGGTGCGAGCAGTTCTTC.

The rearrangement uses TRBV18 and TRBJ2-3; 15 bases fit TRBD2. From germline, CDR1 is KGHSH and CDR2 LQKENI. The CDR3 extends over 17 amino acids. Losses at the gene ends were 3 bases for V and 2 bases for J; bases not matched to a gene: 3. The CDR3 DNA sequence: TGTGCCAGCTCACCCGGGACTAGCGGGGGGTACACAGATACGCAGTATTTT. Translation gives CASSPGTSGGYTDTQYF.

This clone has more than one count but fewer than ten. This chain uses TRBV29-1 with TRBJ2-6; 7 nucleotides agree with TRBD2. Germline trimming cut 3 bases from V and 4 bases from J; bases unmatched to any gene: 6. The CDR3 spans 15 residues. Germline V gives CDR1 SQVTM, CDR2 ANQGSEA. The CDR3 loop reads CSVDTTGGGANVLTF. CDR3 nucleotide sequence: TGCAGCGTTGATACCACGGGGGGAGGGGCCAACGTCCTGACTTTC.